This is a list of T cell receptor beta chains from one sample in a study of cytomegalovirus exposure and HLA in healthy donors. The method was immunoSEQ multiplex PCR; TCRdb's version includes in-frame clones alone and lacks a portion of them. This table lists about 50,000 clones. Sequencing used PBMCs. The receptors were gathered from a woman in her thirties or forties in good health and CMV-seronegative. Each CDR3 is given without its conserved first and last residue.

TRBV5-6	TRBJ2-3	ASTPAWLLGGTQY
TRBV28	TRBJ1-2	ASSPGLAVLSPYGYT
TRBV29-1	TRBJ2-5	SVVGAGGLETQY
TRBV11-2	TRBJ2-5	ASSLSQGLAEAENQY
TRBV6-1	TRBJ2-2	ASEKLAGNTGELF
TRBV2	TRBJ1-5	ASRIRAQGQPQH
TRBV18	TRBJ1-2	ASSPPASNYGYT
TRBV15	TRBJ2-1	AVPDRGSYNEQF
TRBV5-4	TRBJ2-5	ASTWTGGETQY
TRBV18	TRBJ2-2	ASSLLTGGDTGELF
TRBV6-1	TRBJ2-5	ASSEAAAGSYQETQY
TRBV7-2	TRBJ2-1	ASSLRAGNEQF
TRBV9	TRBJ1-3	ASSVGGDSSGNTIY
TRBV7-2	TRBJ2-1	ASSLDLAEYNEQF
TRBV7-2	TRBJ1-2	ASSRGNYGYT
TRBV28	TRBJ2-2	ASSLNGLAESRSGELF
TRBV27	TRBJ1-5	ASMGRQGAKQPQH
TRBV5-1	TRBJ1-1	ASSLGQVNTEAF
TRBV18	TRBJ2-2	ASSPRQAPNAGELF
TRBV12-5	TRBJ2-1	ASGVVASGSSYNEQF
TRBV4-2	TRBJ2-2	ASRTAANTGELF
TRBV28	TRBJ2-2	ASSPRDRHTGELF
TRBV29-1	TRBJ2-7	SVERGTGDEQY
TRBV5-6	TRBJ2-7	ASSFFNGSYEQY
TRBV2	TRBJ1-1	ASCRENTEAF
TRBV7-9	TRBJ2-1	ASSLQTAGDLEEQF
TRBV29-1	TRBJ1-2	SAASGKGNT
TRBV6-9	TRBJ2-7	APVRIPPYPARTREDEQY
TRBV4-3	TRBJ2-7	ASSQYEAGTSGFYEQY
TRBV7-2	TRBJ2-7	ASSWGMTALTGQY
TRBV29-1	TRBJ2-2	SVDPGQGTGELF
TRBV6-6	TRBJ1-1	ASSYPKLGGGTEAF
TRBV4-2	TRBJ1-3	ASSQDSTGAGNTIY
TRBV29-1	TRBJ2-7	SARGHEQY
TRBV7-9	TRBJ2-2	ASSLDRVRNTGELF
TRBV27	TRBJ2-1	ASSRGSYNEQF
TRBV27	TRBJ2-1	ASSSYHGGAHNEQF
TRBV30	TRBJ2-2	AWTTVTGELF
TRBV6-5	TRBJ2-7	ASSYVGPGTYEQY
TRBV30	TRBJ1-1	AWSGTNTEAF
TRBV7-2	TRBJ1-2	ASSSRQGPYGYT
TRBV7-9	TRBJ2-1	ASSLGLAGAMSSYNEQF
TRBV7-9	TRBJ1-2	ASSLARSRPPYGYT
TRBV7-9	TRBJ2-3	ASSERTSGILDTQY
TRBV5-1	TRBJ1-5	ASSLAGGGNQPQH
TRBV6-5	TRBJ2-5	ASSQTQGRETQY
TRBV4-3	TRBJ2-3	ASSQRQGTDTQY
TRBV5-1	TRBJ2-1	ASSTRTTGTSSNEQF
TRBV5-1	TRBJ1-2	ASSLEGQGRDGYT